The TCR beta chain under discussion was sequenced for a study of T cell responses to AZD1222 COVID-19 vaccine. Concerning this clone: Its target is not known.

CDR1 is ENHRY and CDR2 is SYGVKD in the germline V gene. The V and J ends lost 4 bases and 4 bases respectively, with 13 bases between them. There are 14 residues in the CDR3. Repertoires were generated with immunoSEQ multiplex PCR, while TCRdb's copy carries only in-frame clones and drops some. Of some 150,000 clones listed, roughly 93% are singletons. Study conclusions and caveats: Repertoires were sampled only after the peak T cell response. Epitopes outside B.1.351 and B.1.1.7 mutated regions reportedly drew nearly half of spike TCRs.

This chain joins TRBV10-3 and TRBJ2-5; TRBD1 might be the D (7 bases). The clonotype comes from an adult in good health. This specimen was peripheral blood, taken on day 0 of AZD1222 vaccination. The CDR3 region has the DNA TGTGCCATCAGTGGAGGAGGGGGCCGAGAGACCCAGTACTTC. It codes for CAISGGGGRETQYF.